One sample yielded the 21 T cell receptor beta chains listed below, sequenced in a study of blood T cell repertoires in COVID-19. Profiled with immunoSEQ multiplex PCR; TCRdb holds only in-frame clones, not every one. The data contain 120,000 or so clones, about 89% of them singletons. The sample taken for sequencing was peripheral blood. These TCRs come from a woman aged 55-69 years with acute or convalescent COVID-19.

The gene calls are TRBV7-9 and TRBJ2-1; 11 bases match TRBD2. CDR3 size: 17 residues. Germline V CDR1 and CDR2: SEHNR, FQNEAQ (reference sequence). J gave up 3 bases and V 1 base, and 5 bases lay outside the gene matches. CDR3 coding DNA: TGTGCCAGCAGCTTAGAAGGACTAGCGGGCATCTACAATGAGCAGTTCTTC. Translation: CASSLEGLAGIYNEQFF.

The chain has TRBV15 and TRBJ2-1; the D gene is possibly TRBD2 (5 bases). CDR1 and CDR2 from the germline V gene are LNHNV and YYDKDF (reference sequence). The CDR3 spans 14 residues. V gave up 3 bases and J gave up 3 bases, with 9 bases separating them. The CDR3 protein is CATSRPSFYNEQFF. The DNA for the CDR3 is TGTGCCACCAGCAGGCCTAGCTTCTACAATGAGCAGTTCTTC.

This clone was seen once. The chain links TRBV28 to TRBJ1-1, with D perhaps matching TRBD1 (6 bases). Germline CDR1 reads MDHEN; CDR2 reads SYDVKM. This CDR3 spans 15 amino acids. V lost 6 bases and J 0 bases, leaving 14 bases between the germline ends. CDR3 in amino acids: CASSSRDNLNTEAFF. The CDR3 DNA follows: TGTGCCAGCAGCTCTCGGGACAATTTGAACACTGAAGCTTTCTTT.

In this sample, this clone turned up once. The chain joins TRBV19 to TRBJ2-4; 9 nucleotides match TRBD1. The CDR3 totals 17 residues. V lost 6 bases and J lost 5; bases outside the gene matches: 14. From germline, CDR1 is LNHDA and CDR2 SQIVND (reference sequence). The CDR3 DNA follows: TGTGCCAGTAGCAAAAGCCCGGGACAGGGATCCCAAAACATTCAGTACTTC. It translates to CASSKSPGQGSQNIQYF.

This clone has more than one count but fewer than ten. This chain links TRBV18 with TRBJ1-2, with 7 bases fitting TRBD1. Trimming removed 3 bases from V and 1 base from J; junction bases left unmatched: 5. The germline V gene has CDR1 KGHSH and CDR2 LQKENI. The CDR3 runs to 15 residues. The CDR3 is CASSPGTDFNYGYTF. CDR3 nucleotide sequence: TGTGCCAGCTCACCCGGGACAGACTTTAACTATGGCTACACCTTC.

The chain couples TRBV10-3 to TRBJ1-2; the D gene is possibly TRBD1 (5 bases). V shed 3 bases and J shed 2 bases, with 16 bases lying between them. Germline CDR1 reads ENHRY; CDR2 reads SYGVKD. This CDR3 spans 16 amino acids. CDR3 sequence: CAISDPGTPDNYGYTF. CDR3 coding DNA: TGTGCCATCAGTGACCCCGGGACTCCGGACAACTATGGCTACACCTTC.

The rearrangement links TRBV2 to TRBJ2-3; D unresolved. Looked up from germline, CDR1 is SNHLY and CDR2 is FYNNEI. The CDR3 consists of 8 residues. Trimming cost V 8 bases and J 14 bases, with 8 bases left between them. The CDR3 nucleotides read TGTGCCAGCCCTAATACGTATTTT. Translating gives CASPNTYF.

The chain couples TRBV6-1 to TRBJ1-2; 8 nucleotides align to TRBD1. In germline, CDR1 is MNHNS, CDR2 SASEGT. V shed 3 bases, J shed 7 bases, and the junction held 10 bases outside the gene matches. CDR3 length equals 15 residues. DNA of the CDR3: TGTGCCAGCAGTGACCAACTACAGGGGGTGGGTGGCTACACCTTC. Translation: CASSDQLQGVGGYTF.

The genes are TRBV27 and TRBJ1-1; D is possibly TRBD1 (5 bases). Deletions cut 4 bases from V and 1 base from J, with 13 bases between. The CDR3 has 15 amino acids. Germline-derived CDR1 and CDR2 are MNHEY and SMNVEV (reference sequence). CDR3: CASSSRGLQNTEAFF. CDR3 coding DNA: TGTGCCAGCAGTTCTCGGGGACTTCAGAACACTGAAGCTTTCTTT.

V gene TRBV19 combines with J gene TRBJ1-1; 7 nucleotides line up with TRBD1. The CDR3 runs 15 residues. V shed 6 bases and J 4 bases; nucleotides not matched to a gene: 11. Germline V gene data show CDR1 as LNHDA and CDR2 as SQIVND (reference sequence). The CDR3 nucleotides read TGTGCCAGTAGAATTGCAGGGGGAGTCGGCACTGAAGCTTTCTTT. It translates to CASRIAGGVGTEAFF.

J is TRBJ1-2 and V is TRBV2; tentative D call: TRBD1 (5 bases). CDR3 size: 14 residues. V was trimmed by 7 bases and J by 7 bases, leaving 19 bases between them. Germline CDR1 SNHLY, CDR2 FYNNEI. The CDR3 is CASTKRTSHLGYTF. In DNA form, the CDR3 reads TGTGCCAGCACTAAAAGGACAAGTCATCTTGGCTACACCTTC.

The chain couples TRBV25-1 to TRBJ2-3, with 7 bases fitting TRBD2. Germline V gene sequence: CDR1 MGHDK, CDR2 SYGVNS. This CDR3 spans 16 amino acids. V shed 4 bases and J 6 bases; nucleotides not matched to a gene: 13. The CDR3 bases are TGTGCCAGCAGTGTGGGGTCTGGGCGGGAGTTGGATACGCAGTATTTT. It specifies CASSVGSGRELDTQYF.

CDR3 sequence (DNA): TGTGCCAGCTCACCCTCCAGGGACCAAGAGACCCAGTACTTC. Translation: CASSPSRDQETQYF. The chain joins TRBV18 to TRBJ2-5; D perhaps matches TRBD1 (5 bases). CDR3 length equals 14 residues. V dropped 3 bases and J dropped 0 bases, with 8 bases sitting between them. Germline CDR1 KGHSH, CDR2 LQKENI.

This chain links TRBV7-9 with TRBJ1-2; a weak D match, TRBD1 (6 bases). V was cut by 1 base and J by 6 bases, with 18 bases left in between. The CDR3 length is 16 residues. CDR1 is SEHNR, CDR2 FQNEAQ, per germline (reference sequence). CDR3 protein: CASSLVGQSLVHGYTF. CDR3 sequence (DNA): TGTGCCAGCAGCTTAGTAGGACAGTCCCTCGTACATGGCTACACCTTC.

CDR3 sequence: CASSPAGQGLEKLFF. The CDR3 DNA sequence: TGCGCCAGCAGTCCTGCAGGACAGGGTCTTGAAAAACTGTTTTTT. The chain uses TRBV4-1 and TRBJ1-4; 8 positions match TRBD1. The V gene end was trimmed by 6 bases and the J gene end by 7 bases; junction bases not matched to a gene: 10. There are 15 residues in the CDR3. Germline CDR1 reads MGHRA; CDR2 reads YSYEKL.

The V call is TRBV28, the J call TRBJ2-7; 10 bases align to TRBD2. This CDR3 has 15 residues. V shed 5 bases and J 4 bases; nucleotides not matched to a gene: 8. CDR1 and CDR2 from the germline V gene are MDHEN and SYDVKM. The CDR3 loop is CASSREAGGRYEQYF. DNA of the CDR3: TGTGCCAGCAGTCGCGAAGCGGGAGGGCGATACGAGCAGTACTTC. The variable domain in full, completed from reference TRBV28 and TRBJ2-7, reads DVKVTQSSRYLVKRTGEKVFLECVQDMDHENMFWYRQDPGLGLRLIYFSYDVKMKEKGDIPEGYSVSREKKERFSLILESASTNQTSMYLCASSREAGGRYEQYFGPGTRLTVT.

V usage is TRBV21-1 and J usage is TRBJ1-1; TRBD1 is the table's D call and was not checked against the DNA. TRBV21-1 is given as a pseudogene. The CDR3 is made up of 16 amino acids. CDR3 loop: CASSTDRGLMNTEAFF. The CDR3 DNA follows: TGTGCCAGCAGCACCGACAGGGGATTGATGAACACTGAAGCTTTCTTT.

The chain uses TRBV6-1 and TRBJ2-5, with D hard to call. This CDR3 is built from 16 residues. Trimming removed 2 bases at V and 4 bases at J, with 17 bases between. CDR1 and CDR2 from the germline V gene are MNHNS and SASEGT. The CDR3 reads CASSEQSIRVGETQYF. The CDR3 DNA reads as TGTGCCAGCAGTGAACAGAGCATCCGGGTGGGAGAGACCCAGTACTTC.

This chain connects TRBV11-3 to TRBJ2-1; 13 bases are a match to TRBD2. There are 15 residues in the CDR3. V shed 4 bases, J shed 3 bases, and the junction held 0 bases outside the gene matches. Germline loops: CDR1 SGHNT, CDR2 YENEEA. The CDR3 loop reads CASSWTSGSYNEQFF. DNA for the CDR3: TGTGCCAGCAGCTGGACTAGCGGGAGCTACAATGAGCAGTTCTTC.

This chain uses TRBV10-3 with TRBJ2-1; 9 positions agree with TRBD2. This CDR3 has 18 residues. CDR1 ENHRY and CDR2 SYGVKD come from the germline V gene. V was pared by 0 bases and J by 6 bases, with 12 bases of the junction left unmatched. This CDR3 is CAISESRGSGRSGNEQFF. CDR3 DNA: TGTGCCATCAGTGAGTCGCGGGGTAGCGGGAGATCCGGCAATGAGCAGTTCTTC.

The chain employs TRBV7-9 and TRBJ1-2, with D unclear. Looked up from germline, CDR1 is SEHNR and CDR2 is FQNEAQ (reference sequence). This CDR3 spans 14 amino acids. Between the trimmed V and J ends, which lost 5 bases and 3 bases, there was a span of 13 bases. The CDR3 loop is CASSPQRLDYGYTF. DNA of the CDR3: TGTGCCAGCAGCCCACAGCGGCTTGACTATGGCTACACCTTC. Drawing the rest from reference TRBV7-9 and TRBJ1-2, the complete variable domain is DTGVSQNPRHKITKRGQNVTFRCDPISEHNRLYWYRQTLGQGPEFLTYFQNEAQLEKSRLLSDRFSAERPKGSFSTLEIQRTEQGDSAMYLCASSPQRLDYGYTFGSGTRLTVV.